This section outlines one T cell receptor beta chain sequence together with its context. The source of the sample is a study of blood T cell repertoires in COVID-19. In the study overall: The samples span acute and convalescent COVID-19 from the United States, Italy and Spain.

Germline CDR1 SGHNT, CDR2 YENEEA. V was cut by 3 bases and J by 4 bases, with 10 bases left in between. The CDR3 totals 14 residues. Original methodology: The authors estimated nucleated cell counts from reference gene primer amplification. Sequencing used immunoSEQ multiplex PCR; TCRdb keeps in-frame clones, though not all of them. V and J calls and clone size are those listed in that table; D and trimming were worked out from the DNA. The repertoire has about 100,000 clones, 92% of them found once; the top ten carry approximately 2%. Seattle patients were enrolled during active infection and followed longitudinally.

The chain carries TRBV11-3 and TRBJ1-3, with TRBD1 as a possible D gene (5 bases). Sequencing was done on a sample of peripheral blood. This clonotype was obtained from a woman in her 50s with COVID-19, enrolled during active disease. CDR3 in DNA: TGTGCCAGCAGCTTCGCAGGGTACGGAAACACCATATATTTT. Its translation: CASSFAGYGNTIYF. Variable domain in full (rest from reference TRBV11-3 and TRBJ1-3): EAGVVQSPRYKIIEKKQPVAFWCNPISGHNTLYWYLQNLGQGPELLIRYENEEAVDDSQLPKDRFSAERLKGVDSTLKIQPAELGDSAVYLCASSFAGYGNTIYFGEGSWLTVV.